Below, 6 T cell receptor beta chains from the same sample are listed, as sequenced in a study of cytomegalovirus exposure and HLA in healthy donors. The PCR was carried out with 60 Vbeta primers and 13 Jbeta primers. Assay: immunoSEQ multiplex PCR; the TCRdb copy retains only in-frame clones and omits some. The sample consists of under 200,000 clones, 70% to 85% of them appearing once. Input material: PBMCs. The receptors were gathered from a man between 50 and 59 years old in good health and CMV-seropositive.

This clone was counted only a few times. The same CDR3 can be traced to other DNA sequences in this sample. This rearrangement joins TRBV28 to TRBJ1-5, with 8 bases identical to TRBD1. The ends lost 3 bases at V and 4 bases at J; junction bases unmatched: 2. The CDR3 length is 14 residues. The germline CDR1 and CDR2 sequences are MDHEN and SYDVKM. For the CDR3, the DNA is TGTGCCAGCAGTTTCACAGGGGGGAATCAGCCCCAGCATTTT. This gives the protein CASSFTGGNQPQHF.

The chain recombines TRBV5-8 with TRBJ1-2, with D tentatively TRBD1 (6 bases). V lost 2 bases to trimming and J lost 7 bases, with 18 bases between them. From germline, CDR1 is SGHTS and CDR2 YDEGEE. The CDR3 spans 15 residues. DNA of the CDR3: TGTGCCAGCAGCTTTGGTTCCACAGGGATGGGTGGCTACACCTTC. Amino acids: CASSFGSTGMGGYTF.

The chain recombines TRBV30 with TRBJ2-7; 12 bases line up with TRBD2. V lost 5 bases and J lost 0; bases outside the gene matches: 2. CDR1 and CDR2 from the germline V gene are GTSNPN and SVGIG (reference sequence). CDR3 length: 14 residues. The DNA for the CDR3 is TGTGCCTGGGGACTAGCGGGGACCTCCTACGAGCAGTACTTC. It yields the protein CAWGLAGTSYEQYF.

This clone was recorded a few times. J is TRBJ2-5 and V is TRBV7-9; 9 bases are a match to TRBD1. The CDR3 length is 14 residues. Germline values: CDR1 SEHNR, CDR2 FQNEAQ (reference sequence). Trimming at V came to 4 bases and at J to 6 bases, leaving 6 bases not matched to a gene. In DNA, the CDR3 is TGTGCCAGCAGCTACGGACAGGGGAAGCAGACCCAGTACTTC. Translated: CASSYGQGKQTQYF.

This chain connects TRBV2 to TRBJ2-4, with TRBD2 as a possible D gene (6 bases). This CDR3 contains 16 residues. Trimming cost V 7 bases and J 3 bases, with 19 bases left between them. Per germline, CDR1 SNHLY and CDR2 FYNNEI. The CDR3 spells CASTREVNRVKNIQYF. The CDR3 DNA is TGTGCCAGCACCAGGGAGGTGAATCGGGTCAAAAACATTCAGTACTTC.

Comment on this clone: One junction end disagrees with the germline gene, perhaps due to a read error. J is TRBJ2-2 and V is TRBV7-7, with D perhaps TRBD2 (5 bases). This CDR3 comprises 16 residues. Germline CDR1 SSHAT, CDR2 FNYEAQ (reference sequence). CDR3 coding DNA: TGTGCTAGCAGCGCCACGGGAACCCTGAACACCGGGGAGCTGTTTTTT. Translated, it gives CASSATGTLNTGELFF.